The 6 T cell receptor beta chains reported below all come from one sample, sequenced in a study of Ad26.COV2.S vaccination and SARS-CoV-2 variants. Libraries were prepared by immunoSEQ multiplex PCR; TCRdb keeps only in-frame clonotypes and omits some of them. This table has about 480,000 clones, around 88% appearing once. The treatment was: 15 to 20 received Ad26.COV2.S at low or high dose, single or two shots; about 5 received placebo; per-sample allocation not given. It was on day 63 after the first vaccine or placebo injection that samples were taken. The source material was peripheral blood, sampled in a trial of Ad26.COV2.S vaccine versus placebo. Receptors originate from a person aged 18-60 years who received the Ad26.COV2.S COVID-19 vaccine or a placebo.

The chain has TRBV7-2 and TRBJ1-3; D gene uncertain. CDR3 length: 14 residues. Germline values: CDR1 SGHTA, CDR2 FQGNSA. The V end lost 4 bases, the J end lost 2 bases, and 9 bases lay between the germline ends. The CDR3 spells CASSSSTTGNTIYF. CDR3 coding DNA: TGTGCCAGCAGCTCATCAACGACTGGAAACACCATATATTTT.

Only one count was recorded for this clone. The chain couples TRBV6-6 to TRBJ2-5; D is uncertain. CDR3 size: 14 residues. V lost 5 bases to trimming and J lost 2 bases, with 12 bases between them. Germline V gives CDR1 MNHNY, CDR2 SVGAGI (reference sequence). The CDR3 reads CASSSPGRQETQYF. DNA for the CDR3: TGTGCCAGCAGTAGTCCCGGGCGTCAAGAGACCCAGTACTTC.

V gene TRBV28 combines with J gene TRBJ2-7; 7 bases align to TRBD1. Germline-derived CDR1 and CDR2 are MDHEN and SYDVKM. CDR3 length: 12 residues. The junction had 2 bases not matched to a gene; V was cut back by 5 bases and J by 4 bases. The CDR3 sequence is CASSVQGYEQYF. The CDR3 bases are TGTGCCAGCAGTGTACAGGGGTACGAGCAGTACTTC.

The chain joins TRBV4-2 to TRBJ2-7, with 14 bases that match TRBD2. The CDR3 is made up of 15 amino acids. Trimming at V came to 5 bases and at J to 4 bases, leaving 4 bases not matched to a gene. Germline loops: CDR1 LGHNA, CDR2 YNFKEQ. The DNA of the CDR3 is TGTGCCAGCAGCGTCGGGACTAGCGGGAGTTACGAGCAGTACTTC. It is translated as CASSVGTSGSYEQYF.

This sequence joins TRBV5-4 and TRBJ1-5; D unresolved. V lost 5 bases and J lost 3, with 12 bases in between. There are 14 residues in the CDR3. Per the germline V gene, CDR1 is SGHNT and CDR2 is YYREEE (reference sequence). CDR3 DNA: TGTGCCAGCAGTCAGGACGGATACAATCAGCCCCAGCATTTT. Translation gives CASSQDGYNQPQHF.

This chain uses TRBV19 with TRBJ1-2, with TRBD1 identical over 7 bases. V shed 7 bases, J shed 2 bases, and the junction held 7 bases outside the gene matches. The CDR3 runs to 14 residues. Germline V gene data show CDR1 as LNHDA and CDR2 as SQIVND (reference sequence). The CDR3 here is CASKPQGENYGYTF. The CDR3 DNA sequence: TGTGCCAGTAAACCGCAGGGGGAGAACTATGGCTACACCTTC.